The present TCR beta chain was sequenced within a study of blood T cell repertoires in COVID-19. Study summary: COVID-19 samples, acute and convalescent, were from the United States, Italy and Spain. The cDNA or gDNA used as material had been derived from T cells, B-cell-depleted T cells, or PBMCs.

In the authors' methods: The assay estimated nucleated cells by amplifying reference gene primers. The repertoire was sequenced with immunoSEQ multiplex PCR; TCRdb's copy has only in-frame clones and lacks some. D and trimming come from the DNA, and the V and J calls and clone size come from that table. The sample lists approximately 260,000 clones, about 79% occurring once. Germline-derived CDR1 and CDR2 are SNHLY and FYNNEI. The V and J ends lost 0 bases and 4 bases respectively, with 13 bases between them. The CDR3 has 16 amino acids. This receptor was taken from a woman aged 80 or over with acute or convalescent COVID-19. Sequenced material: peripheral blood. The chain joins TRBV2 to TRBJ1-3; maybe TRBD1 (5 bases). The CDR3 coding sequence is TGTGCCAGCAGTGAAGCCTTGGCAGGGAGGGGAAACACCATATATTTT. Protein sequence: CASSEALAGRGNTIYF.